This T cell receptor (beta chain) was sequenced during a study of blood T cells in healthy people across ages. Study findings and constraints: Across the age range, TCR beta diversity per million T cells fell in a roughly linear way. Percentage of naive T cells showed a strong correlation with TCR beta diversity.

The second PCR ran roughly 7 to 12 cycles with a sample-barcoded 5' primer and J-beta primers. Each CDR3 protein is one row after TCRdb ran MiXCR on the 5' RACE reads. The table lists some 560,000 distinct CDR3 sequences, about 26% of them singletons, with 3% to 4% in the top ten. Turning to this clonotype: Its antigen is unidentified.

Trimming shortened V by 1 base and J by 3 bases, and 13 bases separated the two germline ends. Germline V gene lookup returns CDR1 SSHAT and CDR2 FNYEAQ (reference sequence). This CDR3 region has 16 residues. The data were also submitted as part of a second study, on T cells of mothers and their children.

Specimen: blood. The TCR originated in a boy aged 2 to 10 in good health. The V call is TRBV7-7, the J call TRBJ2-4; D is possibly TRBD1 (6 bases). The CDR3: CASSLGRTDDKNIQYF. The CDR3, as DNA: TGTGCCAGCAGCTTAGGGAGGACAGATGACAAAAACATTCAGTACTTC.